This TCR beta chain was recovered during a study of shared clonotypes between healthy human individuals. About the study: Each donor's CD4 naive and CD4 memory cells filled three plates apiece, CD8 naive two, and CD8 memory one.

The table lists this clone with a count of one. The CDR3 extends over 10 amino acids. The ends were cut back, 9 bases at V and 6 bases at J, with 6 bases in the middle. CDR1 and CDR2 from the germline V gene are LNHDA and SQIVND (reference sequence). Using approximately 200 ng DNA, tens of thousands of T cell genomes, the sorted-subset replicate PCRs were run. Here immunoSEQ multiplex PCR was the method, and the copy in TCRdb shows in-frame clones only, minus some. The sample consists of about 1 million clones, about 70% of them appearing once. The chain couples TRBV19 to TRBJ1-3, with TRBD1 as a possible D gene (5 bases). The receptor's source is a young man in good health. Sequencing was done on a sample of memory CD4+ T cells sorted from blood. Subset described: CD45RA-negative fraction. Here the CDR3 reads CASRVNTIYF. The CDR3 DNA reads TGTGCCAGCAGGGTAAACACCATATATTTT. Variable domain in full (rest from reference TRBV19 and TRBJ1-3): DGGITQSPKYLFRKEGQNVTLSCEQNLNHDAMYWYRQDPGQGLRLIYYSQIVNDFQKGDIAEGYSVSREKKESFPLTVTSAQKNPTAFYLCASRVNTIYFGEGSWLTVV.